The clone carrying this T cell receptor (beta chain) appeared many times. The data stem from a study of regulatory T cells in long-lasting Graves disease. The germline gives CDR1 LNHDA, CDR2 SQIVND (reference sequence). Trimming stripped 3 bases from V and 0 bases from J, with 15 bases between. The CDR3 runs 17 residues. Regarding time point: newly diagnosed GD, antithyroid drugs for less than 3 months. The TCR library was made from RNA that had been extracted from PBMCs in TRIzol. The patients included were those that came from an endocrinology department in Xi'an, China. In building TCR beta libraries, iRepertoire HTBI primers were used together with Arm-PCR of CDR3 regions. TCRdb analysed the multiplex PCR reads with MiXCR anew, one entry per CDR3 protein. The sample includes fewer than 450,000 distinct CDR3 sequences, approximately 16% of them seen just once. The same specimen was also included in a second study, on T cells in Graves' hyperthyroidism and ophthalmopathy.

This sample comprised peripheral blood mononuclear cells (PBMCs), obtained at new diagnosis, from a patient treated with antithyroid drugs. The clonotype originates from a woman aged 40 to 50 with Graves disease. This chain links TRBV19 with TRBJ1-3, with D perhaps matching TRBD1 (5 bases). CDR3 residues: CASSIKGTASSGNTIYF. For the CDR3, the DNA is TGTGCCAGTAGTATCAAGGGGACCGCGAGCTCTGGAAACACCATATATTTT.